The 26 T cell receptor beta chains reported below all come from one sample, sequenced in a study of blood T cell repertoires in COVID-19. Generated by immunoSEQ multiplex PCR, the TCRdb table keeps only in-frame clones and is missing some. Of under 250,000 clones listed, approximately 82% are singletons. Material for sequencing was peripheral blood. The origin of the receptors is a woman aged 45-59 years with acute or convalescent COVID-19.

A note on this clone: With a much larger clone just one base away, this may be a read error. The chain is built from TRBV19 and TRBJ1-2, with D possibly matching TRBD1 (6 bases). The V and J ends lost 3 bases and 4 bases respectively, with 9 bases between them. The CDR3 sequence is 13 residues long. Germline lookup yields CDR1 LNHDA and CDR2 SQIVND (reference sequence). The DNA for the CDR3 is TGTGCCAGTAGTATGCAGGGGAGCTATGGCTACACCTTC. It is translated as CASSMQGSYGYTF.

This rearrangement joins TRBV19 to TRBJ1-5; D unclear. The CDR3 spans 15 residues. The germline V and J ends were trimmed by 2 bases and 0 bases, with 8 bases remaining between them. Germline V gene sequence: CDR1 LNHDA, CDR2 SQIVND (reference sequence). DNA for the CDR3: TGTGCCAGTAGTATAAACGGGGATAGCAATCAGCCCCAGCATTTT. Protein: CASSINGDSNQPQHF. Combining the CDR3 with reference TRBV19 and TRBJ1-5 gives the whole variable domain DGGITQSPKYLFRKEGQNVTLSCEQNLNHDAMYWYRQDPGQGLRLIYYSQIVNDFQKGDIAEGYSVSREKKESFPLTVTSAQKNPTAFYLCASSINGDSNQPQHFGDGTRLSIL.

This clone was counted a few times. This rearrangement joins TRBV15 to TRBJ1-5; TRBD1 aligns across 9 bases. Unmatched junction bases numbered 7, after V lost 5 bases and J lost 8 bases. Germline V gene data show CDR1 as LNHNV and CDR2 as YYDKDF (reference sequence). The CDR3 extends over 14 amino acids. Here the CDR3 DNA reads TGTGCCACCAGCGATAGGGACAGGGCTAAGCCCCAGCATTTT. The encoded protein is CATSDRDRAKPQHF.

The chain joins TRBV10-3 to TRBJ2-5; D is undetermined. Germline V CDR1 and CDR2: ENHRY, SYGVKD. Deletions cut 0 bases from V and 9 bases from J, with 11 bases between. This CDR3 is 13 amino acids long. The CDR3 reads CAISESSVEAQYF. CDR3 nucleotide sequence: TGTGCCATCAGTGAGTCCTCCGTCGAGGCCCAGTACTTC.

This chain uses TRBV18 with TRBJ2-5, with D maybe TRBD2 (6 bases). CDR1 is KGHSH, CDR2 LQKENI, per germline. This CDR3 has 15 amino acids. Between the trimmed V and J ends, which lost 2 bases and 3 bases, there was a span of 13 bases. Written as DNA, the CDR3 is TGTGCCAGCTCACCAGGAGGAGGCGGGAAAGAGACCCAGTACTTC. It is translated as CASSPGGGGKETQYF.

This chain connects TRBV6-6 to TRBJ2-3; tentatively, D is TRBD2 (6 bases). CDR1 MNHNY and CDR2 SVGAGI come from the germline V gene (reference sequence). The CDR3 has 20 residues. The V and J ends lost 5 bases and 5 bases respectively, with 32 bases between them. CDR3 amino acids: CASSRRTVPHSGVHVDTQYF. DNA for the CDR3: TGTGCCAGCAGTCGTCGTACCGTGCCCCATTCGGGGGTACATGTAGATACGCAGTATTTT.

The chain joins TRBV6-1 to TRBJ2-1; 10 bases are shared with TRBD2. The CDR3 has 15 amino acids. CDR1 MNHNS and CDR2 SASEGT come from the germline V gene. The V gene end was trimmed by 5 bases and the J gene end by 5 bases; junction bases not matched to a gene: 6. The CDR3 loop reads CASSFGLAENNEQFF. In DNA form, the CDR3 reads TGTGCCAGCAGTTTCGGACTAGCGGAAAACAATGAGCAGTTCTTC.

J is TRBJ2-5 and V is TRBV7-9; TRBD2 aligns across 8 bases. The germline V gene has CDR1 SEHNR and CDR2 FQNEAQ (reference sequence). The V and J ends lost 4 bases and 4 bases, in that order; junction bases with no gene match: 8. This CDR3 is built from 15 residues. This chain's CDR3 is CASSWEREKRETQYF. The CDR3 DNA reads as TGTGCCAGCAGCTGGGAGCGGGAGAAGCGAGAGACCCAGTACTTC.

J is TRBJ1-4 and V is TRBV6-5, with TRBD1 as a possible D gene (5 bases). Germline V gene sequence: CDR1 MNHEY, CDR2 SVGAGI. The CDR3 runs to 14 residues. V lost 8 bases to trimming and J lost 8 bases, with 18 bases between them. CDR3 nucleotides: TGTGCCAGCGACAGACGGTTTGGGGGGGAAAAACTGTTTTTT. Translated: CASDRRFGGEKLFF.

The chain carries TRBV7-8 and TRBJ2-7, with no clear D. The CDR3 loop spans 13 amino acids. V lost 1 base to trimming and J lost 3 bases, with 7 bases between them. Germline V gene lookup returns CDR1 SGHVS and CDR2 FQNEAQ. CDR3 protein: CASSLVYGYEQYF. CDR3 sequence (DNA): TGTGCCAGCAGCTTAGTGTACGGCTACGAGCAGTACTTC.

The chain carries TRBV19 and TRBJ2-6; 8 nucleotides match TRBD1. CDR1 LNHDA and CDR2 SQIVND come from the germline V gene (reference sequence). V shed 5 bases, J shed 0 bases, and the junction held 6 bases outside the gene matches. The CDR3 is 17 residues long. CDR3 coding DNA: TGTGCCAGTAGTCCGGACAGGGAGCTCTCTGGGGCCAACGTCCTGACTTTC. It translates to CASSPDRELSGANVLTF.

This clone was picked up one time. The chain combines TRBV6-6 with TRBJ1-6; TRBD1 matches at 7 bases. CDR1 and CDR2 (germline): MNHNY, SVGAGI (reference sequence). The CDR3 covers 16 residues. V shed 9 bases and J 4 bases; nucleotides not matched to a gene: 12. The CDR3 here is CARVASGTVYNSPLHF. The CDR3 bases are TGTGCCAGAGTCGCGTCCGGGACAGTTTATAATTCACCCCTCCACTTT.

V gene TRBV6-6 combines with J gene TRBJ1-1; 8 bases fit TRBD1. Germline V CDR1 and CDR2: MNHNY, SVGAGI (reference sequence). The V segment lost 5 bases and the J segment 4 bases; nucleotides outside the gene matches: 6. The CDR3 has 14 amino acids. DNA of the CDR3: TGTGCCAGCAGTGACAGGGGAGAGGGCACTGAAGCTTTCTTT. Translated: CASSDRGEGTEAFF.

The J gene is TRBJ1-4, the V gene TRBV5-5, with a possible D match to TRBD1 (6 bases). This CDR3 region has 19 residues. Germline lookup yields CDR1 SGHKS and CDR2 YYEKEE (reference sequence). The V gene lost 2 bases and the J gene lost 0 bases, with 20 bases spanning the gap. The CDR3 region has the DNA TGTGCCAGCAGCTTAACACAACCTCGACAGGAACCAACTAATGAAAAACTGTTTTTT. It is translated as CASSLTQPRQEPTNEKLFF. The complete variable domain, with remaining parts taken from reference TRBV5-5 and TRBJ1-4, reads DAGVTQSPTHLIKTRGQQVTLRCSPISGHKSVSWYQQVLGQGPQFIFQYYEKEERGRGNFPDRFSARQFPNYSSELNVNALLLGDSALYLCASSLTQPRQEPTNEKLFFGSGTQLSVL.

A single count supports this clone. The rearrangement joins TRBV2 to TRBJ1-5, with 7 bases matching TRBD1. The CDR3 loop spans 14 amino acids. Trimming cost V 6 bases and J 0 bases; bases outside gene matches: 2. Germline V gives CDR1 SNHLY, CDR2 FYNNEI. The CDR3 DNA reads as TGTGCCAGCAGCCAGGGGGATAGCAATCAGCCCCAGCATTTT. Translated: CASSQGDSNQPQHF.

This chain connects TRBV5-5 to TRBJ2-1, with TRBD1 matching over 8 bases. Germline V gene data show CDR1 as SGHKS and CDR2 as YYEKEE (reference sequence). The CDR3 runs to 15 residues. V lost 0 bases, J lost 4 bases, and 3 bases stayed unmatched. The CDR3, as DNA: TGTGCCAGCAGCTTGGATTGGGACAGGTACAATGAGCAGTTCTTC. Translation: CASSLDWDRYNEQFF.

The CDR3 DNA is TGCGCCAGCAGCCTAGGGATGGGACAGGGAACCTACAATGAGCAGTTCTTC. Its translation is CASSLGMGQGTYNEQFF. The rearrangement joins TRBV5-1 to TRBJ2-1, with 9 bases aligning to TRBD1. V trimming: 4 bases; J trimming: 2 bases; junction bases outside the gene matches: 10. Germline V gene sequence: CDR1 SGHRS, CDR2 YFSETQ. This CDR3 region has 17 residues.

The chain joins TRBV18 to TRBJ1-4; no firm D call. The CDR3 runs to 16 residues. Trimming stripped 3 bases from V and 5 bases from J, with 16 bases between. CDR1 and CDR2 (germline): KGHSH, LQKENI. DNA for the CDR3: TGTGCCAGCTCACCCAACTTACCGGGGTCAAATGAAAAACTGTTTTTT. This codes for CASSPNLPGSNEKLFF.

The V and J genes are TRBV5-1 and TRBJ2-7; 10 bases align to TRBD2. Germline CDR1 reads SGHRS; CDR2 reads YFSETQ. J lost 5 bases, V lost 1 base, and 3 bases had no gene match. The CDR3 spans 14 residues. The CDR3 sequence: CASSLLAGVDEQYF. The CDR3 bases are TGCGCCAGCAGCTTGCTAGCGGGAGTAGACGAGCAGTACTTC.

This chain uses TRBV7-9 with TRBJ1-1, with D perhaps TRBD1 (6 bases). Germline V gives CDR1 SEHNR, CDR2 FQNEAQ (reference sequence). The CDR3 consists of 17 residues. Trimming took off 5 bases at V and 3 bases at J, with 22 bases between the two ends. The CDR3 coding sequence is TGTGCCAGCAGCACACCCCGCACAGGGTCCGTACACACTGAAGCTTTCTTT. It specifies CASSTPRTGSVHTEAFF.

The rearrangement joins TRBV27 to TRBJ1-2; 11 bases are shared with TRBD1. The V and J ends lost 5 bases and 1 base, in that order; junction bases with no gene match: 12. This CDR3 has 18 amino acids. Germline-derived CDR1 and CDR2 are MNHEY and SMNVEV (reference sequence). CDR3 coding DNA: TGTGCCAGCAGTAGCGGGACAGGGGGGGAGGGAATTAACTATGGCTACACCTTC. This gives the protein CASSSGTGGEGINYGYTF.

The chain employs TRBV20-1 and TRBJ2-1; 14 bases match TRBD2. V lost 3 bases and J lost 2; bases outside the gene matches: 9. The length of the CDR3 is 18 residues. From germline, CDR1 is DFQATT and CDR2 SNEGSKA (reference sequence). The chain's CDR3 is CSASGGTSGSSTYNEQFF. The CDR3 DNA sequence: TGCAGTGCTAGTGGGGGGACTAGCGGGAGTTCTACCTACAATGAGCAGTTCTTC.

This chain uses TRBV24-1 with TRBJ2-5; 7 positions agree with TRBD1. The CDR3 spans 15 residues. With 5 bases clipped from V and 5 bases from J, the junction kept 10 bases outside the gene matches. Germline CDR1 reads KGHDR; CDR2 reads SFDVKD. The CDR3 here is CATSGPTGKVETQYF. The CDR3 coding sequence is TGTGCCACCAGTGGGCCGACAGGGAAGGTTGAGACCCAGTACTTC.

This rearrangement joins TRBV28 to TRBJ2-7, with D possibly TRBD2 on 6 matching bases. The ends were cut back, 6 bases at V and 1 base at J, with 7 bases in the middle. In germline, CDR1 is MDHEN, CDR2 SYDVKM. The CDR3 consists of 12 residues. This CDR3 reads CASRSGSYEQYF. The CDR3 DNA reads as TGTGCCAGCAGGAGCGGGTCCTACGAGCAGTACTTC.

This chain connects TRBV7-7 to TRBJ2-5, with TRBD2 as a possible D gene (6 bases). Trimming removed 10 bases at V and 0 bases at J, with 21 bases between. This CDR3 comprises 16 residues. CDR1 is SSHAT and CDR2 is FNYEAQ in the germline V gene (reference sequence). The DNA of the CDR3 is TGTGCCACCTCGCCCGTTAGCGGAGGGTACCAAGAGACCCAGTACTTC. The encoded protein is CATSPVSGGYQETQYF.

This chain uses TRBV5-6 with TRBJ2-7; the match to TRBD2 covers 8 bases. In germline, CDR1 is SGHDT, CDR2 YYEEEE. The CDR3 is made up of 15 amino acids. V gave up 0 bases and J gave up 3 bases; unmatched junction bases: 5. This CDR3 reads CASSLELAALYEQYF. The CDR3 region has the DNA TGTGCCAGCAGCTTGGAACTAGCGGCCCTCTACGAGCAGTACTTC. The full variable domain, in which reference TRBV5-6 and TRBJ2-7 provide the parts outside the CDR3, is DAGVTQSPTHLIKTRGQQVTLRCSPKSGHDTVSWYQQALGQGPQFIFQYYEEEERQRGNFPDRFSGHQFPNYSSELNVNALLLGDSALYLCASSLELAALYEQYFGPGTRLTVT.